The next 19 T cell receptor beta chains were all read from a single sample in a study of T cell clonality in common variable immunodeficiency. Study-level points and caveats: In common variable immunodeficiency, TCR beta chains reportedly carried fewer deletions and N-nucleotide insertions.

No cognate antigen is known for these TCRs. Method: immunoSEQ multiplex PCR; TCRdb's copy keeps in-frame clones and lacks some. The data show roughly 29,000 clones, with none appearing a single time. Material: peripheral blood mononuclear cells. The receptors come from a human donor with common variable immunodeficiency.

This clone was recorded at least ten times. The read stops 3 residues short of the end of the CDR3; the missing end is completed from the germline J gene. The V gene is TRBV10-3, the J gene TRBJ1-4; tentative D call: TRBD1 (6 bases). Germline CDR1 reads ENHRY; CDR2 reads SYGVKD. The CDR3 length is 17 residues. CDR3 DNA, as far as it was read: TGTGCCATCAGTGACAGGGGAGTTTCCACCCCGATAAACCGA. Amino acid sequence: CAISDRGVSTPINR. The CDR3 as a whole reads CAISDRGVSTPINRLFF.

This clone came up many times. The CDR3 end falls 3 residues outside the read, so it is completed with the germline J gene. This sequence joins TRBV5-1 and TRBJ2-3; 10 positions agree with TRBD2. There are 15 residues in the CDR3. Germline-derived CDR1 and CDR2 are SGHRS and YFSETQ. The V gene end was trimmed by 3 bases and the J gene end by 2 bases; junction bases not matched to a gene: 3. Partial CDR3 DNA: TGCGCCAGCAGCTCGGGACTAGCGAACACAGATACG. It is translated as CASSSGLANTDT. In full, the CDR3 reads CASSSGLANTDTQYF. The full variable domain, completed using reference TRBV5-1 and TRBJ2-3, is KAGVTQTPRYLIKTRGQQVTLSCSPISGHRSVSWYQQTPGQGLQFLFEYFSETQRNKGNFPGRFSGRQFSNSRSEMNVSTLELGDSALYLCASSSGLANTDTQYFGPGTRLTVL.

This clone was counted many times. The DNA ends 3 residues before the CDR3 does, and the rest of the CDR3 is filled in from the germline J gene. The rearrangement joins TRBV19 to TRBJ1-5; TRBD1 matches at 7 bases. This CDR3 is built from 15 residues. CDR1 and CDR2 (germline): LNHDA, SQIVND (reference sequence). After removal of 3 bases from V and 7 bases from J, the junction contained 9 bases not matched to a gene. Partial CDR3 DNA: TGTGCCAGTAGTATTGGTCCGACAGGGCCGCAGCCC. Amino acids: CASSIGPTGPQP. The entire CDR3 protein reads CASSIGPTGPQPQHF.

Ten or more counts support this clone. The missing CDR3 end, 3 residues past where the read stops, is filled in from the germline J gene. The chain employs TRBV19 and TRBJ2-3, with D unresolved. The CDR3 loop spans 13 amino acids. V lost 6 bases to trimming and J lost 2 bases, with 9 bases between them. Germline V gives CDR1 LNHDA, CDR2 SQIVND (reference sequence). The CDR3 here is CASRPRSTDTQYF. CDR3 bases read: TGTGCCAGTAGACCGAGGTCCACAGATACG.

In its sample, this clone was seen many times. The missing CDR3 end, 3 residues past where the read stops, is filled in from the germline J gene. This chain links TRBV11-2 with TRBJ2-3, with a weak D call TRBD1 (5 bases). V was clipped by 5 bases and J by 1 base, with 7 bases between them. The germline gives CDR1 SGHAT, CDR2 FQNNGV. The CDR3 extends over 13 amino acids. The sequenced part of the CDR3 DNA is TGTGCCAGCAGCGCGACAGGCACAGATACG. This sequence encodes CASSATGTDT. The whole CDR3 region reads CASSATGTDTQYF.

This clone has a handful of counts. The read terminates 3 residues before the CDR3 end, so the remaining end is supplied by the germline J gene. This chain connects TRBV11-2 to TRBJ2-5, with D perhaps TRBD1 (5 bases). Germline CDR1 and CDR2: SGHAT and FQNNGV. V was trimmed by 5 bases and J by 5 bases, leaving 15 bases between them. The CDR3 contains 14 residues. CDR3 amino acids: CASSTGPTGETQYF. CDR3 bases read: TGTGCCAGCAGCACAGGACCGACTGGGGAGACC.

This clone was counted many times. Incomplete CDR3 DNA: TGTGCCAGCAGTTCCGGACAGGGACGTACCTATGGC. Amino acid sequence: CASSSGQGRTYG. From start to end, the CDR3 is CASSSGQGRTYGYTF. The chain combines TRBV14 with TRBJ1-2; 8 positions agree with TRBD1. The CDR3 end lies 3 residues beyond the end of the read and is filled in from the germline J gene. The CDR3 runs to 15 residues. The trim removed 6 bases at V and 4 bases at J, leaving 10 bases unmatched. Germline assignment: CDR1 SGHDN and CDR2 FVKESK.

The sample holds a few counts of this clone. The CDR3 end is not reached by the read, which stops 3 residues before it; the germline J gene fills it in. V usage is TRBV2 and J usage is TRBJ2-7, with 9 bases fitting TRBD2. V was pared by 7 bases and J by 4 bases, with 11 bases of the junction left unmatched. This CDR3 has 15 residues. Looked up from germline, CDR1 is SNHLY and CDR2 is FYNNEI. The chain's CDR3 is CASKRTSDYTYEQYF. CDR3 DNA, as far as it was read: TGTGCCAGCAAGAGGACTAGCGACTACACGTACGAG.

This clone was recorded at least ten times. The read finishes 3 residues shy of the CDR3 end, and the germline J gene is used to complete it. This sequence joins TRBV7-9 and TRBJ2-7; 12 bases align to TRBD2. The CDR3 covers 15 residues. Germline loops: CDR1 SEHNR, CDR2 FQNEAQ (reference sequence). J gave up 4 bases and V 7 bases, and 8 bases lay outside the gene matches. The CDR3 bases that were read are TGTGCCAGCACGAACGGACTAGCGGGAAAGTACGAG. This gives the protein CASTNGLAGKYE. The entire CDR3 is CASTNGLAGKYEQYF.

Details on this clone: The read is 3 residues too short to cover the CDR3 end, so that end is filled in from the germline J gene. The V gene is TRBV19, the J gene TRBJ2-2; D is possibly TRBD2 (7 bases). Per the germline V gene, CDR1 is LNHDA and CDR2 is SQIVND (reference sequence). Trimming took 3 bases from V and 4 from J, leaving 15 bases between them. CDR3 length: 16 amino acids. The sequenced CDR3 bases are TGTGCCAGTAGTATCGGGGGGCGCATCCGCACCGGGGAG. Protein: CASSIGGRIRTGE. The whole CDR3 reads CASSIGGRIRTGELFF.

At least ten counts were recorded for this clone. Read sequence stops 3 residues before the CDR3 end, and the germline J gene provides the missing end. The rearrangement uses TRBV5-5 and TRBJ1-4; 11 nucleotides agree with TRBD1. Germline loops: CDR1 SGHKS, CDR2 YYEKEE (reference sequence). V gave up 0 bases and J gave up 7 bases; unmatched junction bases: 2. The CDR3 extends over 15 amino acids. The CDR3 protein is CASSLEGQGGEKLFF. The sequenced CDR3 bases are TGTGCCAGCAGCTTGGAGGGACAGGGGGGTGAAAAA. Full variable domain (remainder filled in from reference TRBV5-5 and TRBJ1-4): DAGVTQSPTHLIKTRGQQVTLRCSPISGHKSVSWYQQVLGQGPQFIFQYYEKEERGRGNFPDRFSARQFPNYSSELNVNALLLGDSALYLCASSLEGQGGEKLFFGSGTQLSVL.

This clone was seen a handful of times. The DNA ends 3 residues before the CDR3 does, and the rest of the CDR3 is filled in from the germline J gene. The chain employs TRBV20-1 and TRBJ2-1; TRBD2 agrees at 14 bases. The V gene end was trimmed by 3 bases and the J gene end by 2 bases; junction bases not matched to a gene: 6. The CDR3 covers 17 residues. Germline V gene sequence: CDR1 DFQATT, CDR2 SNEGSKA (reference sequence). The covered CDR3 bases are TGCAGTGCTAGCCGCAGACTAGCGGGAGGGACCTACAATGAG. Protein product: CSASRRLAGGTYNE. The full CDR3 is CSASRRLAGGTYNEQFF.

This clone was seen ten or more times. CDR3 bases read: TGTGCCAGTAGTACCCAGGGCCTACGCCCCTACAATGAG. It encodes CASSTQGLRPYNE. The whole CDR3 sequence reads CASSTQGLRPYNEQFF. V is TRBV19 and J is TRBJ2-1; the D gene is possibly TRBD1 (5 bases). Read sequence stops 3 residues before the CDR3 end, and the germline J gene provides the missing end. V lost 4 bases and J 2 bases, leaving 15 bases between the germline ends. CDR1 is LNHDA and CDR2 is SQIVND in the germline V gene (reference sequence). The CDR3 length is 16 residues.

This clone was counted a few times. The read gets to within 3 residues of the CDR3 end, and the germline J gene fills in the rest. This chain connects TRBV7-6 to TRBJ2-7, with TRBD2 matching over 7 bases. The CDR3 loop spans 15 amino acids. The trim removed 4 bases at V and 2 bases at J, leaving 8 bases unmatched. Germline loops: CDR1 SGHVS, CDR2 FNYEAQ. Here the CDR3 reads CASSYHSSGTYEQYF. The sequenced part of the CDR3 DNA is TGTGCCAGCAGCTACCACTCTAGCGGAACCTACGAG.

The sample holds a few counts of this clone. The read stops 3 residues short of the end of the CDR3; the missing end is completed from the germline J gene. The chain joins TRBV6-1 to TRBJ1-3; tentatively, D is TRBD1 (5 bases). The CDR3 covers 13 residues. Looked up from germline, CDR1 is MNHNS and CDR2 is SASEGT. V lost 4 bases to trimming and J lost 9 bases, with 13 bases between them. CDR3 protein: CASSGGHPTTIYF. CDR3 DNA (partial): TGTGCCAGCAGTGGAGGACACCCGACCACC.

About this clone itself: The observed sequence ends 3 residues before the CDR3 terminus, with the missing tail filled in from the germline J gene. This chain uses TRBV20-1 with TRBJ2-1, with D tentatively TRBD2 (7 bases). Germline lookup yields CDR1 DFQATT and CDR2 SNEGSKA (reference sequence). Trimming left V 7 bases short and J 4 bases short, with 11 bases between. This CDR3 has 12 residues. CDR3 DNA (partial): TGCAGTGGGCGGGGGCAGTACAATGAG. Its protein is CSGRGQYNE. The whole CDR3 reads CSGRGQYNEQFF.

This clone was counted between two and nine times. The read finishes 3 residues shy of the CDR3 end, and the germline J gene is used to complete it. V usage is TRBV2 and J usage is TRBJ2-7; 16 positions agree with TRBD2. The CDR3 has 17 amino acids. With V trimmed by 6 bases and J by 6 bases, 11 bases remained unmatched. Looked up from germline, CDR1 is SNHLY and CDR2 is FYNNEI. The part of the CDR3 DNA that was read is TGTGCCAGCAGAAAGGGACTAGCGGGAGGGCGAGCCAGCGAG. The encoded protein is CASRKGLAGGRASE. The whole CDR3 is CASRKGLAGGRASEQYF.

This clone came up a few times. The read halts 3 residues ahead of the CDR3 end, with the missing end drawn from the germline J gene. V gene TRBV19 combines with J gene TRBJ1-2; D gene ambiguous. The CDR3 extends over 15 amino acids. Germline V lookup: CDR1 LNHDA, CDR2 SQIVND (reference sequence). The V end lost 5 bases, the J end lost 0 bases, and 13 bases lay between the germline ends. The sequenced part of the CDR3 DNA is TGTGCCAGTAGTGACGCGGGAGGGTCTAACTATGGC. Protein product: CASSDAGGSNYG. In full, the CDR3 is CASSDAGGSNYGYTF.

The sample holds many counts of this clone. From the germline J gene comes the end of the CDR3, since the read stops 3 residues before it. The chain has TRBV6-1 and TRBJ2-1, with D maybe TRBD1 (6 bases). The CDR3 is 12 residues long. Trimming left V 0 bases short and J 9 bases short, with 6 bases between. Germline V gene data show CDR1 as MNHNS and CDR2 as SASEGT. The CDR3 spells CASSEAGGEQFF. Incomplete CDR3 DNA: TGTGCCAGCAGTGAAGCAGGGGGTGAG.